This TCR beta chain originates from a study of blood T cells in healthy people across ages. Individuals who donated were healthy Caucasians from Russia aged about 6 to 95. A second PCR of 7 to 11 cycles used a sample-barcoded 5' primer and a J-beta primer mix. TCRdb used MiXCR to reprocess the 5' RACE reads, holding one entry per CDR3 protein. Seen here are approximately 320,000 distinct CDR3 sequences, less than 30% observed once, and the top ten hold 29%. Trimming took off 6 bases at V and 0 bases at J, with 11 bases between the two ends. The CDR3 runs 13 residues. In germline, CDR1 is SQVTM, CDR2 ANQGSEA. In its sample, this clonotype was seen a few times.

Material for sequencing was blood. This TCR was recovered from a woman aged 70-85 years in good health. The J gene is TRBJ2-5, the V gene TRBV29-1; D may correspond to TRBD1 or TRBD2 (5 bases each). CDR3 protein: CSVRDRNQETQYF. The CDR3 coding sequence is TGCAGCGTACGGGACCGTAACCAAGAGACCCAGTACTTC.